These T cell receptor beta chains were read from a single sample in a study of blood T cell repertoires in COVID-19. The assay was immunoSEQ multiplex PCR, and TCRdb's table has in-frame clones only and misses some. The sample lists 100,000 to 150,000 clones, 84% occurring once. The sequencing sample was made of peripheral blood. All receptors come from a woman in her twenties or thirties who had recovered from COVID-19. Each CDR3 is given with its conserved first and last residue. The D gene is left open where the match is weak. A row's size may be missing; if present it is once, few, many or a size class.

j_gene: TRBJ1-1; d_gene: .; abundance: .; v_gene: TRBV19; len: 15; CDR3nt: TGTGCCAGTACCCCCCTCGCGGGGGGTGGGACTGAAGCTTTCTTT; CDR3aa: CASTPLAGGGTEAFF
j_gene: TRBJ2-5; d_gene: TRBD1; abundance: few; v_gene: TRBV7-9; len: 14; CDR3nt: TGTGCCAGCAGCTTCCCAACAGGGGGAGAGACCCAGTACTTC; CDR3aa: CASSFPTGGETQYF
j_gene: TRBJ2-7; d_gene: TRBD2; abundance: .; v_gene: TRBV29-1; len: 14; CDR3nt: TGCAGCGTGCGCCCGGGACTAGCGGCCTACGAGCAGTACTTC; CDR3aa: CSVRPGLAAYEQYF
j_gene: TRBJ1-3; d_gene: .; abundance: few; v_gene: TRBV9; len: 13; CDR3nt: TGTGCCAGCAGCGTAGCAGGCTGGGACACCATATATTTT; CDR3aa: CASSVAGWDTIYF
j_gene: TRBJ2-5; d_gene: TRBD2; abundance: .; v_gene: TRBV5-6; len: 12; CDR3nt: TGTGCCAGCAGTTCTTCTCCGGGACTACTCAACTTC; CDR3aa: CASSSSPGLLNF
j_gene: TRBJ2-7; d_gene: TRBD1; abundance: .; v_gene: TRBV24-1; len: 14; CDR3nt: TGTGCCACCAGTTGGGTCAGGGGGCTCTACGAGCAGTACTTC; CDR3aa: CATSWVRGLYEQYF
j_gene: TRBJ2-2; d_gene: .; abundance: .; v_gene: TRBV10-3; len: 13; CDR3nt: TGTGCCTCCAGCCAGGGGCAGACCGGGGAGCTGTTTTTT; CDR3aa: CASSQGQTGELFF
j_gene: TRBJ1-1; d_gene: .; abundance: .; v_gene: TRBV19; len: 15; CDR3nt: TGTGCCAGTAGTATAGATCGGAGGAGGGTCACTGAAGCTTTCTTT; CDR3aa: CASSIDRRRVTEAFF
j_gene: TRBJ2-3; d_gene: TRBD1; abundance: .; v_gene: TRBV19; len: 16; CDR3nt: TGTGCCAGTAGTACTACCCCGGGACAGGGGCCCGGTACGCAGTATTTT; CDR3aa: CASSTTPGQGPGTQYF
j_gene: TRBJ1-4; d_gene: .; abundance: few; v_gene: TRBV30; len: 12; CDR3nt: TGTGCCTGGAGTGTAGAGGGCGGAAAACTGTTTTTT; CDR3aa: CAWSVEGGKLFF
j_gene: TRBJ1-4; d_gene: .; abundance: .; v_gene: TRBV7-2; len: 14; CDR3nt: TGTGCCAGCAGTGATGGGACAAGGGGTGAAAAACTGTTTTTT; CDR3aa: CASSDGTRGEKLFF